The clone carrying this T cell receptor (beta chain) has just a few counts. The antigen is unknown. The sample belongs to a study of blood T cells in healthy people across ages. Findings of the study overall: Investigators viewed diversity estimates from one million T cells as underestimates, the study reported. TCR beta diversity, measured per million T cells, fell in a roughly linear way with age.

The CDR3 covers 16 residues. The V end lost 0 bases, the J end lost 5 bases, and 16 bases lay between the germline ends. Germline V gene sequence: CDR1 MNHEY, CDR2 SMNVEV (reference sequence). Primers used in a second PCR of about 6 to 11 cycles were a sample-barcoded 5' primer and a J-beta primer mix. Via MiXCR, TCRdb re-called the 5' RACE reads, giving one row per CDR3 protein. The sample lists some 940,000 distinct CDR3 sequences, under 35% occurring once. These data also featured in a second study, about T cells of mothers and their children. That work adds: Donation involved a few healthy Caucasian mothers and the six children that they had. An overlap that was slightly higher, though non-significant, was seen in related mother-child pairs versus unrelated pairs.

The sequence was collected from a woman between 40 and 55 years old in good health. The sequenced sample consisted of blood. This chain uses TRBV27 with TRBJ1-2; weak D call: TRBD1 (5 bases). CDR3 loop: CASSLSFRGATYGYTF. The CDR3 DNA sequence: TGTGCCAGCAGTTTATCGTTTAGGGGAGCGACTTATGGCTACACCTTC.